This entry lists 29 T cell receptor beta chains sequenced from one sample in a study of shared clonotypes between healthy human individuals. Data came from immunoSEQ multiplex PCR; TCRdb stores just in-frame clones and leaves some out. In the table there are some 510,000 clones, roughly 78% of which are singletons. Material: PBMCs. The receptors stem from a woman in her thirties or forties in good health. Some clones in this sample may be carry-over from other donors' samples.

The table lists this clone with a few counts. This CDR3 reads CASSESDGRGSAEQFF. Written as DNA, the CDR3 is TGTGCCAGCAGTGAATCTGATGGCAGGGGATCAGCTGAGCAGTTCTTC. This chain uses TRBV6-1 with TRBJ2-1; a weak D match, TRBD1 (6 bases). The V end was cut by 2 bases, the J end by 9 bases, with 20 bases between. CDR3 length: 16 residues. CDR1 and CDR2 from the germline V gene are MNHNS and SASEGT.

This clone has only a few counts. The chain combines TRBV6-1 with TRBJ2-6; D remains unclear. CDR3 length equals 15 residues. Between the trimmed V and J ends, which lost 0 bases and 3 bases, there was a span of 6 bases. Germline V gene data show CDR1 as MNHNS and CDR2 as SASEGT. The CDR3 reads CASSEAGDGANVLTF. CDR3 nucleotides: TGTGCCAGCAGTGAAGCGGGTGATGGGGCCAACGTCCTGACTTTC.

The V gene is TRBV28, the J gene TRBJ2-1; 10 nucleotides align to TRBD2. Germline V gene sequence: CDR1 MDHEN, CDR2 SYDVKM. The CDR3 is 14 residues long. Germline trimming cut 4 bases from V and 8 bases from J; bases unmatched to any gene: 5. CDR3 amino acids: CASSSPSGSDEQFF. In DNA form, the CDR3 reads TGTGCCAGCAGTTCTCCTAGCGGGAGCGATGAGCAGTTCTTC.

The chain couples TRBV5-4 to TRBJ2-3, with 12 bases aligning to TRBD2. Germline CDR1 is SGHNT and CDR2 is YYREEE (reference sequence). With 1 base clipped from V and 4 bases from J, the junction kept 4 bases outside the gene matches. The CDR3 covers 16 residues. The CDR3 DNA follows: TGTGCCAGCAGCTTGTACCTAGCGGGAGGGTCAGATACGCAGTATTTT. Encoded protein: CASSLYLAGGSDTQYF.

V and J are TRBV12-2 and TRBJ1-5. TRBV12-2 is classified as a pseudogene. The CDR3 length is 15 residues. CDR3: CASRLNIRGGQPQHF. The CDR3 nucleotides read TGTGCAAGTCGCCTAAACATAAGGGGGGGGCAGCCCCAGCATTTT.

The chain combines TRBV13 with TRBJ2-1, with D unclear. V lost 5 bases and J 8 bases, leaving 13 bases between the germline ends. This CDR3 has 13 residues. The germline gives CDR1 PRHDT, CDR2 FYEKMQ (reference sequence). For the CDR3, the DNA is TGTGCCAGCAGCCCACCATTTTTATATGAGCAGTTCTTC. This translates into CASSPPFLYEQFF.

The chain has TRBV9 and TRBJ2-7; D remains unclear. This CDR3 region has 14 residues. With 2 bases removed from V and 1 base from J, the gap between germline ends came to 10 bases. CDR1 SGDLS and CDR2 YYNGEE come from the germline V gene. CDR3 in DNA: TGTGCCAGCAGCGTGAGCGCGAGTTCCTACGAGCAGTACTTC. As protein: CASSVSASSYEQYF.

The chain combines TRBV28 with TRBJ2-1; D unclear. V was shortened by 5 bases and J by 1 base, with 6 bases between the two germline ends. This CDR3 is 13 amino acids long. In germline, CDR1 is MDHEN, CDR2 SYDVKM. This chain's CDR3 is CASSPPSYNEQFF. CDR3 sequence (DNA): TGTGCCAGCAGTCCGCCTTCCTACAATGAGCAGTTCTTC.

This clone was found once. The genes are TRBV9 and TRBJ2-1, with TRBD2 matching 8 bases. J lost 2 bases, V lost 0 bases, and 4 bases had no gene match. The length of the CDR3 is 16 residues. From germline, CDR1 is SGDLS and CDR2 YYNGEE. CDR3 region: CASSVVGGRTYNEQFF. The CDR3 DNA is TGTGCCAGCAGCGTAGTCGGCGGGAGGACCTACAATGAGCAGTTCTTC.

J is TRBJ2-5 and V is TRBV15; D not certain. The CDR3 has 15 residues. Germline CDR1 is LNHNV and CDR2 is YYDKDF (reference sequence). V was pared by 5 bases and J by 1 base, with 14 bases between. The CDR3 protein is CATSRTYAPQETQYF. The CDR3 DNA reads TGTGCCACCAGCCGTACCTACGCCCCCCAAGAGACCCAGTACTTC.

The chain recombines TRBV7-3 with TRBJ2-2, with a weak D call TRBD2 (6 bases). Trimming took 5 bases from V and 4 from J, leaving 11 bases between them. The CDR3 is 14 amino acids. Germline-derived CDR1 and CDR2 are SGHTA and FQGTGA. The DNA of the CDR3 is TGTGCCAGCAGCGCGGGACTTGGCACCGGGGAGCTGTTTTTT. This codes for CASSAGLGTGELFF.

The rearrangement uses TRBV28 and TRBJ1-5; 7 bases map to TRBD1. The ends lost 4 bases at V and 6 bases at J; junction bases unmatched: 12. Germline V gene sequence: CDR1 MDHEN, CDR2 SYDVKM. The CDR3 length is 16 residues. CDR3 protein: CASSSTGQVFSQPQHF. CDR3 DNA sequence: TGTGCCAGCAGTTCAACCGGACAGGTTTTCTCTCAGCCCCAGCATTTT.

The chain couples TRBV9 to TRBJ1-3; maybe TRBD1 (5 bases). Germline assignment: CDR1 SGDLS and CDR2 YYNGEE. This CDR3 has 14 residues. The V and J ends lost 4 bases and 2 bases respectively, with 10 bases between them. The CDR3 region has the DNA TGTGCCAGCAGCACCGGGACGCCTGGAAACACCATATATTTT. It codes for CASSTGTPGNTIYF. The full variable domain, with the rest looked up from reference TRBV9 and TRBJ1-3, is DSGVTQTPKHLITATGQRVTLRCSPRSGDLSVYWYQQSLDQGLQFLIQYYNGEERAKGNILERFSAQQFPDLHSELNLSSLELGDSALYFCASSTGTPGNTIYFGEGSWLTVV.

The CDR3 protein is CASSATSGRAKCVHEQYF. The CDR3 region has the DNA TGTGCCAGCAGCGCCACTAGCGGGAGGGCCAAATGTGTCCACGAGCAGTACTTC. This sequence joins TRBV21-1 and TRBJ2-7; TRBD2 is the table's D call and was not checked against the DNA. TRBV21-1 is listed as a pseudogene. This CDR3 region has 18 residues.

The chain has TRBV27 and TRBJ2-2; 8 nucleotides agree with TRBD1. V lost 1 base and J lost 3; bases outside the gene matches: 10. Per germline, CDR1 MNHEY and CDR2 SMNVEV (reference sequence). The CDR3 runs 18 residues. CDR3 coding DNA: TGTGCCAGCAGTTTATATCCAGGGGGCAGAACGGACACCGGGGAGCTGTTTTTT. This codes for CASSLYPGGRTDTGELFF.

CDR3 amino acids: CASSLDYPGTGELFF. The CDR3 nucleotides read TGCGCCAGCAGCTTGGATTACCCGGGCACCGGGGAGCTGTTTTTT. This chain joins TRBV5-1 and TRBJ2-2; D remains ambiguous. The CDR3 covers 15 residues. CDR1 SGHRS and CDR2 YFSETQ come from the germline V gene. The germline V and J ends were trimmed by 0 bases and 4 bases, with 10 bases remaining between them.

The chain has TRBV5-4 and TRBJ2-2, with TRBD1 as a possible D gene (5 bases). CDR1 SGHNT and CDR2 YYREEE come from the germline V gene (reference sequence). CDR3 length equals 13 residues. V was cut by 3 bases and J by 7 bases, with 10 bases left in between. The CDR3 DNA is TGTGCCAGCAGCTCAGGGATGGTCGGGGAGCTGTTTTTT. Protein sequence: CASSSGMVGELFF.

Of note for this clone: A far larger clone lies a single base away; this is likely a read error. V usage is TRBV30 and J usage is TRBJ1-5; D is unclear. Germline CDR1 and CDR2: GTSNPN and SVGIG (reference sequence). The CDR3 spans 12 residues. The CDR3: CAWSGSNQSQHF. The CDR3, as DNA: TGTGCCTGGAGTGGGAGCAATCAGTCCCAGCATTTT.

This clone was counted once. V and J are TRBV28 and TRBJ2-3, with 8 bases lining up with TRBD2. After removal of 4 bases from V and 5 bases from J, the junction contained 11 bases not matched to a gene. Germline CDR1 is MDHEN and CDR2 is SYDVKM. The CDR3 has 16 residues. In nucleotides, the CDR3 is TGTGCCAGCAGTTCCCGCGGGGCGGGAGGTGTAGATACGCAGTATTTT. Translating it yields CASSSRGAGGVDTQYF.

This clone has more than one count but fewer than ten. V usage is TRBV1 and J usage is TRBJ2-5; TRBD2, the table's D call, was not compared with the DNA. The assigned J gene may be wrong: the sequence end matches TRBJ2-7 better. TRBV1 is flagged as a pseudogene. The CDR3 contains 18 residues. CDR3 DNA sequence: TGCACCAGCAGCCAAGAGGCACTAGCGGGAGATCAACCTTACGAGCAGTACTTC. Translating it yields CTSSQEALAGDQPYEQYF.

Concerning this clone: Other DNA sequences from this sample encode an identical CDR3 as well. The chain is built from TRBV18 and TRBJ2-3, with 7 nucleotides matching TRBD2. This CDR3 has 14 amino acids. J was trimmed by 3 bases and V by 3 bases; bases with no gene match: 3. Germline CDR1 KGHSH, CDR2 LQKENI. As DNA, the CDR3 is TGTGCCAGCTCACCCACGGGAGGAACAGATACGCAGTATTTT. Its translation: CASSPTGGTDTQYF. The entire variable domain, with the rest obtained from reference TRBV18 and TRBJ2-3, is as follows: NAGVMQNPRHLVRRRGQEARLRCSPMKGHSHVYWYRQLPEEGLKFMVYLQKENIIDESGMPKERFSAEFPKEGPSILRIQQVVRGDSAAYFCASSPTGGTDTQYFGPGTRLTVL.

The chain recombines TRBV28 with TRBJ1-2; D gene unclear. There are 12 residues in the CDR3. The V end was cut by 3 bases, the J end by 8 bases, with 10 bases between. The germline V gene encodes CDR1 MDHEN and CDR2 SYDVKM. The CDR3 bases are TGTGCCAGCAGTTTGGGTTTCGGCGGCTACACCTTC. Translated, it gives CASSLGFGGYTF.

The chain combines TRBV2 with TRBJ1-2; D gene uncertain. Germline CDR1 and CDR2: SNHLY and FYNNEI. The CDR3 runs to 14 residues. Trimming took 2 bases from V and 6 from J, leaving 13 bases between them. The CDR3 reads CASSEQASVDGYTF. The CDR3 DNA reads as TGTGCCAGCAGTGAACAGGCGTCGGTTGATGGCTACACCTTC.

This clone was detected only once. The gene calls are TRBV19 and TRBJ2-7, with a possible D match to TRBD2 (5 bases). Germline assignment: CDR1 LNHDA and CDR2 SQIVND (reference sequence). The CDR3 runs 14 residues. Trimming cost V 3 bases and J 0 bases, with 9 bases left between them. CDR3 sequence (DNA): TGTGCCAGTAGTATGAGGGATAGCTCCTACGAGCAGTACTTC. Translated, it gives CASSMRDSSYEQYF.

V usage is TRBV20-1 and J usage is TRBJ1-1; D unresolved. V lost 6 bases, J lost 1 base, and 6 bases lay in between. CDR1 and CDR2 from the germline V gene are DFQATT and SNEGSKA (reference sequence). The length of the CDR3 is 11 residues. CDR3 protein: CSALQNTEAFF. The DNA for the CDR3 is TGCAGTGCGCTTCAGAACACTGAAGCTTTCTTT.

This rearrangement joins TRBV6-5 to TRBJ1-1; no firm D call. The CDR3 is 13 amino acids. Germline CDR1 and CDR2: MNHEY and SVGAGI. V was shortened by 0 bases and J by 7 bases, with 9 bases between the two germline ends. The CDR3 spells CASSYSRVGEAFF. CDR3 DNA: TGTGCCAGCAGTTACTCAAGGGTTGGTGAAGCTTTCTTT.

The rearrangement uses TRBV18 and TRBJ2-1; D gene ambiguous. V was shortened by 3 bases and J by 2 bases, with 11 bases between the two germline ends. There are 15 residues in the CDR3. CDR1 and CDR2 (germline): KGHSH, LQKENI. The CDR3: CASSPVSGAYNEQFF. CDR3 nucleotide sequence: TGTGCCAGCTCACCGGTTTCAGGTGCCTACAATGAGCAGTTCTTC.

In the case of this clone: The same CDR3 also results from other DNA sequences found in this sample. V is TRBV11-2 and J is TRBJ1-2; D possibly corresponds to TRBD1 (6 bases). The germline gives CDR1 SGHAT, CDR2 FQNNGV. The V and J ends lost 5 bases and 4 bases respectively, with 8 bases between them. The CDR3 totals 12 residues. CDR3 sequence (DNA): TGTGCCAGCAGCCAAGGGGGCTATGGCTACACCTTC. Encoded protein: CASSQGGYGYTF.

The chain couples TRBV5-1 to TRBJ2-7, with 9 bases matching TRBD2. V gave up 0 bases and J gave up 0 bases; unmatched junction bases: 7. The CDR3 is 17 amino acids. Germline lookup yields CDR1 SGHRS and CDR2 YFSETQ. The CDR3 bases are TGCGCCAGCAGCTTGGGAGCATTGACTAGCGGCTCCTACGAGCAGTACTTC. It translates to CASSLGALTSGSYEQYF.